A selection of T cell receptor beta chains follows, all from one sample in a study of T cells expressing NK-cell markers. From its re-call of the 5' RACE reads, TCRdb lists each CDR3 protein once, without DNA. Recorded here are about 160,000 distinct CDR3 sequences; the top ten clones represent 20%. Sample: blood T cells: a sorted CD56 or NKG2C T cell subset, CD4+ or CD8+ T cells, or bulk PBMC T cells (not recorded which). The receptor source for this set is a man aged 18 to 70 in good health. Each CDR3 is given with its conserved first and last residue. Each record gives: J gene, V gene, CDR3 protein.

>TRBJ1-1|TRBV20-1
CSATGEMLNTEAFF
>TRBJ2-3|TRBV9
CASSATGTLGTDTQYF
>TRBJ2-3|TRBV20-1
CSARVGVGWPGVSFHADTQYF
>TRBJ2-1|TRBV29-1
CSVERAGVQFEQFF
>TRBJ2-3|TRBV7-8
CASSLAPAGNTDTQYF
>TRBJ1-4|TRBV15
CATSRTRDSYEKLFF
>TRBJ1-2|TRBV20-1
CSARSRGQGKDGYTF
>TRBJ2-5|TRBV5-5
CASSSGTRGYQETQYF
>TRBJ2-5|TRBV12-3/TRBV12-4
CASGTSGQETQYF
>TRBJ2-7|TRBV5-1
CASSLGRGLVEQYF
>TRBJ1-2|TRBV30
CACWQKQGFGYTF
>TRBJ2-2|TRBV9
CASSVDRDRPNTGELFF
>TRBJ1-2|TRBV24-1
CATSDSSGVLGYTF
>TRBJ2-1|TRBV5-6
CASSPGLSPGDEQFF
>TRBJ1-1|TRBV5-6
CASSPTGLRMNTEAFF
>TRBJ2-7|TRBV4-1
CASSQGTGREQYF
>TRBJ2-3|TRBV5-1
CASRGQASTDTQYF
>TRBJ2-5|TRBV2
CASSGDSYQETQYF
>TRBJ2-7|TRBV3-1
CASSQLGQGALYEQYF
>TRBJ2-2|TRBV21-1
CASSKGARSNTGELFF
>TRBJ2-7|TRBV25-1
CASSEQRTVYEQYF
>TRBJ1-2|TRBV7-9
CASRRDSSYGYTF
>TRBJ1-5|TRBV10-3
CAISEGQNNQPQHF
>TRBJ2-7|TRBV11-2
CASSLEVSRAGYEQYF
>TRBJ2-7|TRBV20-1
CSAPGESSYEQYF
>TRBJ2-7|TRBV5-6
CASSTDRFPSYEQYF
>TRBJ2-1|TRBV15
CATSRDVTSGGAAYNEQFF
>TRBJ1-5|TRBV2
CASSPNWVVSNQPQHF
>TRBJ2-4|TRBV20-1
CSARGTDPKNIQYF
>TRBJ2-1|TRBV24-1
CATSDGSADYNEQFF
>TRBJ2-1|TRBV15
CATSRPNPGTAYNEQFF
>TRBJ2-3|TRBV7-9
CASSLSSPPDTQYF
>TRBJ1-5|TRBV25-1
CASSGQGGQPQHF
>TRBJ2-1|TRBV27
CASTDNPGSYNEQFF
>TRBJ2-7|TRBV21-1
CASSNPRPSGGAPYEQYF
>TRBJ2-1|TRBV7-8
CASSSLDGGAFEQFF
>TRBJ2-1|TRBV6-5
CASSYFAAGTSGGEGEQFF
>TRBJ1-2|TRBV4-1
CASSQDPGNYGYTF
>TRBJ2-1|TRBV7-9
CASTPGGGDEQFF
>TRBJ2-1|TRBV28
CASSFLLAGLATYNEQFF
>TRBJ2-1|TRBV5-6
CASSLFGGRVASEQFF